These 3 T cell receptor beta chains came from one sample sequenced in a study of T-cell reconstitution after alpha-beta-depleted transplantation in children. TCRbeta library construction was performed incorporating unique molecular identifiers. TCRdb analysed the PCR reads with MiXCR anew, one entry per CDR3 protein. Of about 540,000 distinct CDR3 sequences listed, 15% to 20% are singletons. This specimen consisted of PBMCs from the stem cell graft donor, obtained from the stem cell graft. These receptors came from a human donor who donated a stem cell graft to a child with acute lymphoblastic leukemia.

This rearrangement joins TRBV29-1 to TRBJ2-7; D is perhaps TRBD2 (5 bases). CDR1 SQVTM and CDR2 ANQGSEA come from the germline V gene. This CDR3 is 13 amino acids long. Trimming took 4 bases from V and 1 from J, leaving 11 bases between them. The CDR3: CSVVGRESYEQYF. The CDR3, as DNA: TGCAGCGTTGTAGGTAGGGAGTCCTACGAGCAGTACTTC.

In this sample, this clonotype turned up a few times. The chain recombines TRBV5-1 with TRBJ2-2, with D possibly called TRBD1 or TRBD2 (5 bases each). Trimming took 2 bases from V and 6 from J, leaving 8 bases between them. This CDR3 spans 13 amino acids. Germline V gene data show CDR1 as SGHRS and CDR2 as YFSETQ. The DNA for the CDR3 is TGCGCCAGCAGCTTTGGGGGTTCCGGGGAGCTGTTTTTT. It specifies CASSFGGSGELFF.

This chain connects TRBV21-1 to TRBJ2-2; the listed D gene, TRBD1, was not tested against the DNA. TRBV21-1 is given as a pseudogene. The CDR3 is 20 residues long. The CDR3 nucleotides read TGTGCCAGCAGCAAAGTAGAGGTTGGGGCAGGGGTGTGTGAGAACGGGGAGCTGTTTTTT. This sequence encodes CASSKVEVGAGVCENGELFF.